What follows are 8 T cell receptor beta chains derived from one specimen sequenced in a study of tumor-infiltrating lymphocytes in primary liver carcinoma. Investigators took RNA and DNA out together from roughly 21-30 mg of unsorted bulk tissue. Production of TCR beta cDNA used around 0.45 ug total RNA together with a constant-region primer. Three rounds of nested multiplex PCR with slightly modified ARM-PCR produced TCR beta libraries. PCR rounds one and two used TRBV1-TRBV30 forward primers with a C-beta reverse primer for about 11 cycles each. In TCRdb, the multiplex PCR reads were re-called with MiXCR into one record per CDR3 protein. The table has roughly 86,000 distinct CDR3 sequences, 55% to 75% seen once. The specimen was tumor-adjacent normal liver tissue. These receptors originate from a middle-aged man with primary liver carcinoma and hepatitis B virus infection.

Ten or more counts support this clonotype. V and J are TRBV12-3 or TRBV12-4 and TRBJ1-2; unclear D gene. The V and J ends lost 3 bases and 0 bases respectively, with 8 bases between them. This CDR3 comprises 14 residues. In DNA, the CDR3 is TGTGCCAGCAGTTTCGGCAGTGCTAACTATGGCTACACCTTC. Its protein is CASSFGSANYGYTF.

As for this clonotype: The conserved phenylalanine or tryptophan is not found at the CDR3 terminus, so this likely reflects a read error. The chain links TRBV6-1 to TRBJ2-3; TRBD2 might be the D (6 bases). There are 13 residues in the CDR3. V lost 7 bases to trimming and J lost 6 bases, with 14 bases between them. Germline V gene sequence: CDR1 MNHNS, CDR2 SASEGT. CDR3 amino acids: CASKYGRADTQYS. CDR3 coding DNA: TGTGCCAGCAAGTACGGGAGAGCTGATACGCAGTATTCT.

The J gene is TRBJ2-3, the V gene TRBV4-1; TRBD2 matches 13 bases. The V and J ends lost 4 bases and 9 bases, in that order; junction bases with no gene match: 7. Per the germline V gene, CDR1 is MGHRA and CDR2 is YSYEKL. The CDR3 totals 15 residues. The CDR3 loop reads CASSLTGTSGITQYF. The CDR3 DNA sequence: TGCGCCAGCAGCCTTACCGGGACTAGCGGGATCACGCAGTATTTT.

Notes on this clonotype: Because the CDR3 is missing its conserved closing phenylalanine or tryptophan, this is likely a read error. The chain is built from TRBV11-1 and TRBJ2-4; D unresolved. There are 15 residues in the CDR3. Per the germline V gene, CDR1 is SGHAT and CDR2 is FQDESV (reference sequence). The CDR3 is CTSSPDPPGKNIQYS. In nucleotides, the CDR3 is TGTACCAGCAGCCCTGACCCTCCGGGCAAAAACATTCAGTACTCC.

Note on this clonotype: At one of its ends the junction is not consistent with the germline gene, which may arise from a read error. The rearrangement links TRBV4-1 to TRBJ1-1; D is perhaps TRBD1 (5 bases). Germline CDR1 and CDR2: MGHRA and YSYEKL. CDR3 size: 14 residues. CDR3 in amino acids: CTSSLSGTNTEAFF. CDR3 bases: TGCACCAGCAGCCTCTCCGGGACCAATACTGAAGCTTTCTTT.

This clonotype has a count of ten or more. The chain carries TRBV12-3 or TRBV12-4 and TRBJ2-2; 7 nucleotides match TRBD2. With V trimmed by 10 bases and J by 1 base, 6 bases remained unmatched. CDR3 length: 14 amino acids. CDR3 in amino acids: CANGLAENTGELFF. The CDR3 DNA reads TGTGCCAATGGGCTAGCGGAGAACACCGGGGAGCTGTTTTTT.

This clonotype was detected many times. V and J are TRBV10-3 and TRBJ2-2; D uncertain. Per germline, CDR1 ENHRY and CDR2 SYGVKD. Trimming removed 6 bases at V and 3 bases at J, with 8 bases between. This CDR3 is built from 13 residues. CDR3 sequence (DNA): TGTGCCATCAGGGCGGATGACACCGGGGAGCTGTTTTTT. Protein: CAIRADDTGELFF.

The chain recombines TRBV11-2 with TRBJ2-1; 11 bases match TRBD2. Per the germline V gene, CDR1 is SGHAT and CDR2 is FQNNGV. The CDR3 length is 15 residues. The V gene end was trimmed by 5 bases and the J gene end by 8 bases; junction bases not matched to a gene: 8. The DNA for the CDR3 is TGTGCCAGCAGCCCGGGACTAGCGGACTATGATGAGCAGTTCTTC. Amino acid sequence: CASSPGLADYDEQFF.